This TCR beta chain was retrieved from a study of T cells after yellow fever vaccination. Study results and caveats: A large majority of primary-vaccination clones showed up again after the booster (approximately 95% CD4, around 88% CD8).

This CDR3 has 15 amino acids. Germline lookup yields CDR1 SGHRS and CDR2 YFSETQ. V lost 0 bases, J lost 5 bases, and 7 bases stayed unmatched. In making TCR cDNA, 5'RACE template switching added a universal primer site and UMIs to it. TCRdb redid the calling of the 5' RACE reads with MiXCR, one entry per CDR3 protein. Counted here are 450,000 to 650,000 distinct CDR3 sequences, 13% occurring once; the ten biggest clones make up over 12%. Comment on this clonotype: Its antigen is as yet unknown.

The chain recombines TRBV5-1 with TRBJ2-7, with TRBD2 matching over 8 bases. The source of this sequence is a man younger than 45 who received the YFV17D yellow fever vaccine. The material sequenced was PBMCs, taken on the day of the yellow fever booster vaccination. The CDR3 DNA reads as TGCGCCAGCAGCTTGGCCACGGGAGGGCCCCACGAGCAGTACTTC. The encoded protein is CASSLATGGPHEQYF.